The sequence of this T cell receptor (beta chain) was determined in a study of shared clonotypes between healthy human individuals. The data were produced by immunoSEQ multiplex PCR, yet TCRdb's version contains in-frame clones alone and is incomplete. The top ten hold approximately 1.2% of the sample, which has 1.4 million to 1.5 million clones, more than 95% seen once. V was clipped by 4 bases and J by 4 bases; unmatched bases: 5. The CDR3 totals 14 residues. The V gene's germline CDR1 is SGHRS and CDR2 YFSETQ. The chain carries TRBV5-1 and TRBJ2-5, with 9 bases identical to TRBD1. The receptor's source is a man aged 25-45 years in good health. Sequenced: naive CD4+ T cells sorted from blood. Noted subset: CD45RA+ positively selected. The CDR3 DNA is TGCGCCAGCAGCGGACGGACAGGGGCAGAGACCCAGTACTTC. This codes for CASSGRTGAETQYF.